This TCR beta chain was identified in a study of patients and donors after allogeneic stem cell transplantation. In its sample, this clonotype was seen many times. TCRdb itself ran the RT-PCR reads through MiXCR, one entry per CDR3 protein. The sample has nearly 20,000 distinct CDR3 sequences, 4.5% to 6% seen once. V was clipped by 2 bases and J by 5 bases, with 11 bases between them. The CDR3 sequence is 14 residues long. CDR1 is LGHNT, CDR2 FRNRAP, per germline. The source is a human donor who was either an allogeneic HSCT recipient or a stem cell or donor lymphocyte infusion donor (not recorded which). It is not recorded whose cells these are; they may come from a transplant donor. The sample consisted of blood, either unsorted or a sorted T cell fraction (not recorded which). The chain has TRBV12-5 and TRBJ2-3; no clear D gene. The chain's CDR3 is CASGLNSNLDTQYF. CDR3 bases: TGTGCTAGTGGTTTGAACTCGAATCTAGATACGCAGTATTTT.